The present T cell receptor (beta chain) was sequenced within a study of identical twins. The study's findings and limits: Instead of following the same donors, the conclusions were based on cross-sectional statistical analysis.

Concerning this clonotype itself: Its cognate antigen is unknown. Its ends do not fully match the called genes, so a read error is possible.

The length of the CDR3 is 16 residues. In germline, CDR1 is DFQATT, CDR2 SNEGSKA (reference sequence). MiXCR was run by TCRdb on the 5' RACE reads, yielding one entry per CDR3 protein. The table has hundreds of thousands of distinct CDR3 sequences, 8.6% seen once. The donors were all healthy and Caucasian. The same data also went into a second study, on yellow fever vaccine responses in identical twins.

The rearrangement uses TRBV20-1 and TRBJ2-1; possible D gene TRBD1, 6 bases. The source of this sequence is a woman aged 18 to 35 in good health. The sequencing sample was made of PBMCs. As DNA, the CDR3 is TGCTGTGCTAGAGATCTTGGGGGCGTATCCTACAATGAGCAGTTCTTC. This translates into CCARDLGGVSYNEQFF.